These 23 T cell receptor beta chains were sequenced from one sample in a study of blood T cell repertoires in COVID-19 (TCRdb year 2020). Library creation used the immunoSEQ multiplex PCR assay. TCRdb carries this immuneACCESS record with in-frame sequences only. Its versions omit some clonotypes, under half of them owing to an unresolved V gene in the studies checked, with the rest unexplained. This sample is represented by hundreds of thousands of clones; about 88% of them were singletons. The top ten clones comprise roughly 1.7% of the sample. The sample consisted of PBMCs or T cells enriched from blood (not recorded which). These receptors were taken from a woman aged 45-65 years who had recovered from COVID-19.

CDR3 in amino acids: CSASLSPYEQYF. The CDR3 DNA reads TGCAGTGCCAGTCTTAGTCCCTACGAGCAGTACTTC. The chain is built from TRBV20-1 and TRBJ2-7, with D unresolved. Trimming took off 6 bases at V and 2 bases at J, with 11 bases between the two ends. Germline V gives CDR1 DFQATT, CDR2 SNEGSKA (reference sequence). The CDR3 runs to 12 residues.

This chain uses TRBV7-8 with TRBJ1-6; possible D gene TRBD1, 6 bases. V gave up 5 bases and J gave up 11 bases, with 25 bases separating them. This CDR3 has 17 amino acids. CDR1 and CDR2 from the germline V gene are SGHVS and FQNEAQ. CDR3 nucleotide sequence: TGTGCCAGCAGCCCGGGTGGCGGGGGCGGTTTTAGGGCACCCCTCCACTTT. It translates to CASSPGGGGGFRAPLHF. Using reference TRBV7-8 and TRBJ1-6 for the parts outside the CDR3, the full variable domain is GAGVSQSPRYKVAKRGQDVALRCDPISGHVSLFWYQQALGQGPEFLTYFQNEAQLDKSGLPSDRFFAERPEGSVSTLKIQRTQQEDSAVYLCASSPGGGGGFRAPLHFGNGTRLTVT.

The rearrangement uses TRBV7-2 and TRBJ2-4, with 7 bases lining up with TRBD1. The CDR3 totals 15 residues. The trim removed 2 bases at V and 8 bases at J, leaving 9 bases unmatched. CDR1 SGHTA and CDR2 FQGNSA come from the germline V gene. The chain's CDR3 is CASSLLGQGVDIQYF. Written as DNA, the CDR3 is TGTGCCAGCAGCTTACTGGGCCAGGGGGTTGACATTCAGTACTTC.

The CDR3 loop is CASSLRQGSSYEQYF. The CDR3 DNA sequence: TGCGCCAGCAGCCTCCGACAGGGGTCATCCTACGAGCAGTACTTC. The rearrangement joins TRBV5-1 to TRBJ2-7; 8 bases match TRBD1. Germline-derived CDR1 and CDR2 are SGHRS and YFSETQ. Losses at the gene ends were 4 bases for V and 1 base for J; bases not matched to a gene: 7. The CDR3 extends over 15 amino acids.

The gene calls are TRBV3-1 (or the pseudogene TRBV3-2) and TRBJ1-6; the match to TRBD1 covers 8 bases. Germline CDR1 and CDR2: LGHDT and YNNKEL (reference sequence). J was trimmed by 7 bases and V by 4 bases; bases with no gene match: 9. The CDR3 consists of 16 residues. The CDR3 DNA is TGTGCCAGCAGCCCTTATAGACAGGGGCGCAATTCACCCCTCCACTTT. The encoded protein is CASSPYRQGRNSPLHF.

This clone was seen more than once but under ten times. This CDR3 is also generated by other DNA sequences in the sample. The CDR3 coding sequence is TGTGCCAGCAGTCTACCAGGCTCACCCCTCCACTTT. Encoded protein: CASSLPGSPLHF. J is TRBJ1-6 and V is TRBV12-3 or TRBV12-4; D remains unclear. Trimming removed 5 bases from V and 10 bases from J, with 9 bases in between. The CDR3 totals 12 residues.

The chain uses TRBV19 and TRBJ1-1; 9 bases are shared with TRBD1. This CDR3 spans 11 amino acids. V was pared by 4 bases and J by 11 bases, with 2 bases of the junction left unmatched. Germline CDR1 and CDR2: LNHDA and SQIVND (reference sequence). The CDR3 bases are TGTGCCAGTAGTAGGGACAGGGAGGCTTTCTTT. Its translation: CASSRDREAFF.

Here the CDR3 DNA reads TGTGCCAGCAGTATTGGACAGGGGGTGCGGGAGACCCAGTACTTC. Its translation: CASSIGQGVRETQYF. V is TRBV27 and J is TRBJ2-5; the match to TRBD1 covers 10 bases. This CDR3 is built from 15 residues. The germline V gene has CDR1 MNHEY and CDR2 SMNVEV (reference sequence). With 5 bases clipped from V and 5 bases from J, the junction kept 8 bases outside the gene matches.

This chain uses TRBV2 with TRBJ1-1; D remains unclear. CDR1 and CDR2 from the germline V gene are SNHLY and FYNNEI. CDR3 length: 14 amino acids. V lost 6 bases, J lost 1 base, and 12 bases lay in between. CDR3 in DNA: TGTGCCAGCAGGGAGGCCCCGAAGAACACTGAAGCTTTCTTT. It specifies CASREAPKNTEAFF.

This chain connects TRBV5-4 to TRBJ1-2, with D tentatively TRBD1 (5 bases). The V and J ends lost 4 bases and 2 bases respectively, with 12 bases between them. In germline, CDR1 is SGHNT, CDR2 YYREEE (reference sequence). The CDR3 length is 14 residues. As DNA, the CDR3 is TGTGCCAGCAGCCTGTGGGCAGGGAACTATGGCTACACCTTC. As protein: CASSLWAGNYGYTF. Complete variable domain (other parts from reference TRBV5-4 and TRBJ1-2): ETGVTQSPTHLIKTRGQQVTLRCSSQSGHNTVSWYQQALGQGPQFIFQYYREEENGRGNFPPRFSGLQFPNYSSELNVNALELDDSALYLCASSLWAGNYGYTFGSGTRLTVV.

The chain couples TRBV28 to TRBJ2-1, with a possible D match to TRBD2 (6 bases). This CDR3 has 15 residues. Per germline, CDR1 MDHEN and CDR2 SYDVKM. V was shortened by 2 bases and J by 3 bases, with 11 bases between the two germline ends. The CDR3 loop reads CASSLGGIDYNEQFF. CDR3 in DNA: TGTGCCAGCAGTTTAGGGGGGATTGACTACAATGAGCAGTTCTTC.

V gene TRBV5-6 combines with J gene TRBJ2-1; D perhaps matches TRBD1 (5 bases). V shed 5 bases and J shed 5 bases, with 14 bases lying between them. CDR1 and CDR2 from the germline V gene are SGHDT and YYEEEE. This CDR3 is 14 amino acids long. The CDR3 nucleotides read TGTGCCAGCAGACAAAGGGGTTTGGACAATGAGCAGTTCTTC. Translated: CASRQRGLDNEQFF.

The chain recombines TRBV9 with TRBJ1-6; no firm D call. Germline values: CDR1 SGDLS, CDR2 YYNGEE. The ends were cut back, 4 bases at V and 15 bases at J, with 20 bases in the middle. This CDR3 has 14 residues. The CDR3 loop reads CASSSLVGFGDLHF. The CDR3 coding sequence is TGTGCCAGCAGCTCCCTCGTAGGGTTCGGGGACCTCCACTTT.

The rearrangement joins TRBV11-3 to TRBJ2-3; 8 bases fit TRBD2. J gave up 4 bases and V 0 bases, and 6 bases lay outside the gene matches. This CDR3 is built from 16 residues. Germline CDR1 SGHNT, CDR2 YENEEA. The CDR3 coding sequence is TGTGCCAGCAGCTTAGACAGCGGGAGTGTCTCAGATACGCAGTATTTT. It yields the protein CASSLDSGSVSDTQYF.

The J gene is TRBJ2-1, the V gene TRBV27, with 11 positions matching TRBD2. The CDR3 is 15 residues long. V lost 8 bases to trimming and J lost 7 bases; unmatched junction nucleotides: 10. Germline V gene data show CDR1 as MNHEY and CDR2 as SMNVEV (reference sequence). The DNA for the CDR3 is TGTGCCAGCCGACCGAGGGGACTAGCGGAGAATGAGCAGTTCTTC. As protein: CASRPRGLAENEQFF.

The chain carries TRBV11-1 and TRBJ2-7; tentatively, D is TRBD2 (6 bases). The V end was cut by 3 bases, the J end by 1 base, with 13 bases between. CDR1 and CDR2 (germline): SGHAT, FQDESV (reference sequence). This CDR3 has 15 residues. The CDR3 sequence is CASSFEGLRSYEQYF. Here the CDR3 DNA reads TGTGCCAGCAGCTTCGAGGGACTCCGGTCCTACGAGCAGTACTTC.

The V gene is TRBV25-1, the J gene TRBJ2-7; 9 bases are shared with TRBD1. Germline V gene lookup returns CDR1 MGHDK and CDR2 SYGVNS. CDR3 length equals 15 residues. With V trimmed by 3 bases and J by 5 bases, 8 bases remained unmatched. CDR3 nucleotides: TGTGCCAGCAGTGATGCGGGACAGGGTACCAACGAGCAGTACTTC. This codes for CASSDAGQGTNEQYF.

This chain joins TRBV27 and TRBJ1-5, with D uncertain. The CDR3 has 15 amino acids. Germline values: CDR1 MNHEY, CDR2 SMNVEV (reference sequence). V lost 5 bases, J lost 5 bases, and 16 bases lay in between. CDR3 region: CASSETWGGHQPQHF. The CDR3 DNA reads TGTGCCAGCAGTGAGACTTGGGGAGGACATCAGCCCCAGCATTTT.

The gene calls are TRBV28 and TRBJ1-5; no clear D gene. CDR3 length: 13 amino acids. Trimming left V 8 bases short and J 4 bases short, with 12 bases between. Germline V lookup: CDR1 MDHEN, CDR2 SYDVKM. The CDR3 nucleotides read TGTGCCAGCGAACGAGGTCAAAATCAGCCCCAGCATTTT. This translates into CASERGQNQPQHF.

V and J are TRBV4-2 and TRBJ2-2, with TRBD2 as a possible D gene (5 bases). The germline V gene has CDR1 LGHNA and CDR2 YNFKEQ. V lost 7 bases and J 5 bases, leaving 20 bases between the germline ends. The CDR3 extends over 16 amino acids. CDR3 nucleotide sequence: TGTGCCAGCACCCCGCGTGGACGACGGGAAACCGGGGAGCTGTTTTTT. This codes for CASTPRGRRETGELFF.

The genes are TRBV6-6 and TRBJ1-3; D call uncertain. The CDR3 has 15 amino acids. With 2 bases removed from V and 0 bases from J, the gap between germline ends came to 8 bases. From germline, CDR1 is MNHNY and CDR2 SVGAGI (reference sequence). CDR3 protein: CASSYVSFSGNTIYF. CDR3 coding DNA: TGTGCCAGCAGTTACGTCTCCTTCTCTGGAAACACCATATATTTT.

The chain employs TRBV3-1 (or the pseudogene TRBV3-2) and TRBJ1-2; no clear D gene. The germline V gene has CDR1 LGHDT and CDR2 YNNKEL (reference sequence). The V end lost 3 bases, the J end lost 3 bases, and 20 bases lay between the germline ends. This CDR3 spans 17 amino acids. The CDR3 DNA reads TGTGCCAGCAGCCAGCTACGAGCAGGCCCACTCGACTATGGCTACACCTTC. Encoded protein: CASSQLRAGPLDYGYTF.

J is TRBJ2-2 and V is TRBV4-2, with D perhaps TRBD1 (5 bases). V was shortened by 1 base and J by 0 bases, with 12 bases between the two germline ends. The CDR3 contains 17 residues. Per the germline V gene, CDR1 is LGHNA and CDR2 is YNFKEQ. The CDR3 bases are TGTGCCAGCAGCCAAGGACAGTCCAAACCGAACACCGGGGAGCTGTTTTTT. This translates into CASSQGQSKPNTGELFF.